This T cell receptor beta chain comes out of a study of blood T cell repertoires in COVID-19. The overall study: Samples of COVID-19 (acute and convalescent) were obtained from the United States, Italy and Spain. PBMCs, B-cell-depleted T cells, or T cells provided the cDNA or gDNA that made up the material.

Original processing methods: The authors estimated nucleated cell counts from reference gene primer amplification. Here immunoSEQ multiplex PCR was the method, and the copy in TCRdb shows in-frame clones only, minus some. V, J and clone size derive from that table, while D and trimming were established from the DNA sequence. The sample holds approximately 280,000 clones, around 88% seen once. Per germline, CDR1 SGHDT and CDR2 YYEEEE. V lost 1 base, J lost 8 bases, and 12 bases lay in between. The CDR3 is 13 amino acids. Cohort 3 donors were reported recovered after two negative PCRs, clearance, or symptom resolution.

The chain uses TRBV5-6 and TRBJ1-2; a possible D gene is TRBD1 (6 bases). This receptor was taken from a woman aged 40 to 50 who had recovered from COVID-19. Material for sequencing was PBMCs or T cells enriched from blood (not recorded which). The CDR3 loop is CASSLRGAQGYTF. Here the CDR3 DNA reads TGTGCCAGCAGCTTGCGGGGGGCGCAAGGCTACACCTTC.